A single sample gave rise to the 8 T cell receptor beta chains below, sequenced in a study of siplizumab effects on memory and regulatory T cells. The method was immunoSEQ multiplex PCR; TCRdb's version includes in-frame clones alone and lacks a portion of them. The data show 85,000 to 130,000 clones, about 90% seen once. The specimen sequenced was CD4+ T cells sorted from blood. Receptors were obtained from a human donor in good health. Some clones in this sample may be carry-over from other donors' samples.

V usage is TRBV7-3 and J usage is TRBJ2-1, with a tentative D call TRBD2 (6 bases). This CDR3 region has 16 residues. The ends were cut back, 1 base at V and 1 base at J, with 11 bases in the middle. The germline V gene has CDR1 SGHTA and CDR2 FQGTGA. The CDR3 DNA reads as TGTGCCAGCAGCTTAAACTCGGGGGTATCCTACAATGAGCAGTTCTTC. Translation gives CASSLNSGVSYNEQFF. The whole variable domain, remainder taken from reference TRBV7-3 and TRBJ2-1, is GAGVSQTPSNKVTEKGKYVELRCDPISGHTALYWYRQSLGQGPEFLIYFQGTGAADDSGLPNDRFFAVRPEGSVSTLKIQRTERGDSAVYLCASSLNSGVSYNEQFFGPGTRLTVL.

The CDR3 reads CSVLDPTLGTQYF. DNA for the CDR3: TGCAGCGTTCTGGACCCCACCCTGGGTACGCAGTATTTT. The chain joins TRBV29-1 to TRBJ2-3; no reliable D call. V was pared by 5 bases and J by 8 bases, with 17 bases between. Germline V CDR1 and CDR2: SQVTM, ANQGSEA. The CDR3 totals 13 residues.

V usage is TRBV6-5 and J usage is TRBJ1-3; possibly TRBD1 for D (6 bases). V lost 7 bases and J 5 bases, leaving 12 bases between the germline ends. The CDR3 has 13 amino acids. Looked up from germline, CDR1 is MNHEY and CDR2 is SVGAGI. CDR3 region: CASKGGGRNTIYF. The CDR3 DNA reads as TGTGCCAGCAAGGGGGGCGGCAGAAACACCATATATTTT.

This clone was found a few times. The chain couples TRBV28 to TRBJ2-2; 7 bases fit TRBD1. The CDR3 spans 13 residues. Germline loops: CDR1 MDHEN, CDR2 SYDVKM. The V and J ends lost 5 bases and 6 bases, in that order; junction bases with no gene match: 3. CDR3 bases: TGTGCCAGCAGTGACAGGGATCCCGGGGAGCTGTTTTTT. This codes for CASSDRDPGELFF.

This clone showed up just once. The rearrangement uses TRBV5-1 and TRBJ1-2; 10 nucleotides align to TRBD1. The V and J ends lost 4 bases and 9 bases, in that order; junction bases with no gene match: 12. Germline V gene lookup returns CDR1 SGHRS and CDR2 YFSETQ. CDR3 length equals 15 residues. Written as DNA, the CDR3 is TGCGCCAGCAGCGGGACAGGGGCGGGTGTTCATAGCTACACCTTC. This gives the protein CASSGTGAGVHSYTF. The full variable domain, completed using reference TRBV5-1 and TRBJ1-2, is KAGVTQTPRYLIKTRGQQVTLSCSPISGHRSVSWYQQTPGQGLQFLFEYFSETQRNKGNFPGRFSGRQFSNSRSEMNVSTLELGDSALYLCASSGTGAGVHSYTFGSGTRLTVV.

Of note for this clone: The identical CDR3 is also encoded by other nucleotide sequences in the sample. V is TRBV9 and J is TRBJ2-1; the match to TRBD2 covers 8 bases. The germline gives CDR1 SGDLS, CDR2 YYNGEE. V lost 2 bases to trimming and J lost 0 bases; unmatched junction nucleotides: 1. The length of the CDR3 is 15 residues. The CDR3, as DNA: TGTGCCAGCAGCGTGAGCGGGAGCTCCTACAATGAGCAGTTCTTC. It encodes CASSVSGSSYNEQFF.

The V gene is TRBV5-4, the J gene TRBJ2-3; D possibly matches TRBD1 or TRBD2 (5 bases each). The CDR3 contains 16 residues. Deletions cut 0 bases from V and 3 bases from J, with 14 bases between. The germline gives CDR1 SGHNT, CDR2 YYREEE (reference sequence). CDR3 amino acids: CASSLGGLGRTDTQYF. The CDR3 DNA reads as TGTGCCAGCAGCTTGGGAGGACTGGGACGAACAGATACGCAGTATTTT.

The rearrangement joins TRBV5-6 to TRBJ2-3; 8 bases line up with TRBD1. The germline V gene encodes CDR1 SGHDT and CDR2 YYEEEE. J gave up 2 bases and V 3 bases, and 5 bases lay outside the gene matches. There are 15 residues in the CDR3. CDR3 sequence reads: CASSSLDRDTDTQYF. Here the CDR3 DNA reads TGTGCCAGCAGCTCATTGGACAGGGACACAGATACGCAGTATTTT.